What follows describes a single T cell receptor (beta chain). These data are taken from a study of blood T cell repertoires in COVID-19. Study at large: Some COVID-19 samples were acute and others convalescent; all came from the United States, Italy and Spain. T cells, B-cell-depleted T cells, or PBMCs provided the cDNA or gDNA that served as material.

Methods used by the authors: Amplification from reference gene primers served as the basis for estimated nucleated cell counts. Profiling relied on immunoSEQ multiplex PCR, and the TCRdb table lists in-frame clones only, not all of them. The V and J calls and clone size were taken over from that table, and D and trimming were inferred from the DNA. The sample yields about 190,000 clones, under 80% seen once. The germline V and J ends were trimmed by 2 bases and 5 bases, with 12 bases remaining between them. Per the germline V gene, CDR1 is LNHDA and CDR2 is SQIVND (reference sequence). The CDR3 is made up of 15 amino acids.

The receptor was derived from a man aged 50 to 60 who had recovered from COVID-19. Material: peripheral blood. V usage is TRBV19 and J usage is TRBJ2-2; D remains ambiguous. CDR3 sequence: CASSITGLLTGELFF. The CDR3 DNA sequence: TGTGCCAGTAGTATAACCGGGTTACTAACCGGGGAGCTGTTTTTT.